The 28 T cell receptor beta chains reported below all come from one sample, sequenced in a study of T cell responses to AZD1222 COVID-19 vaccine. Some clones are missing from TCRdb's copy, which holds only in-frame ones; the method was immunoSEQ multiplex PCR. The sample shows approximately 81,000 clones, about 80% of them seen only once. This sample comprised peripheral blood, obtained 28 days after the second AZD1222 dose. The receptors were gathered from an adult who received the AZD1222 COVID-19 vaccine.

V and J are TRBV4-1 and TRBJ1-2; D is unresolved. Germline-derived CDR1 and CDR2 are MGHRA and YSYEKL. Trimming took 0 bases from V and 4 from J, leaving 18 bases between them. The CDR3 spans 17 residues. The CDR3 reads CASSQEQPGLKIYGYTF. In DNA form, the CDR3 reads TGCGCCAGCAGCCAAGAGCAACCGGGCCTCAAAATCTATGGCTACACCTTC.

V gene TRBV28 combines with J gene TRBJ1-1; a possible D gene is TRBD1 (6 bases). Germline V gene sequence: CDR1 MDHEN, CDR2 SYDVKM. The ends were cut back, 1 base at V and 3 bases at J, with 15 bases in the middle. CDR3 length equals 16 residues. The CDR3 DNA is TGTGCCAGCAGTTTATCGGCAGGGGCTGGGTACACTGAAGCTTTCTTT. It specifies CASSLSAGAGYTEAFF.

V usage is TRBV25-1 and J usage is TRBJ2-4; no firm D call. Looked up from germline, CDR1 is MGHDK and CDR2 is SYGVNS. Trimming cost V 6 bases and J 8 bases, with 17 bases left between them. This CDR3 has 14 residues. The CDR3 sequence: CASRPAKGLDIQYF. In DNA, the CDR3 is TGTGCCAGCAGGCCCGCTAAGGGTTTAGACATTCAGTACTTC.

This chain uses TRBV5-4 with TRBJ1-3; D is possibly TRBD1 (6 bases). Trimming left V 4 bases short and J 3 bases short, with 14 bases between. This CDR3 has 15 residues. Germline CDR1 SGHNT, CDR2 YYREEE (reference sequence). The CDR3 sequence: CASSAKNRDGNTIYF. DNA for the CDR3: TGTGCCAGCAGCGCGAAAAACAGGGATGGAAACACCATATATTTT. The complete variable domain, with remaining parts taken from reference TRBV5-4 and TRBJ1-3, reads ETGVTQSPTHLIKTRGQQVTLRCSSQSGHNTVSWYQQALGQGPQFIFQYYREEENGRGNFPPRFSGLQFPNYSSELNVNALELDDSALYLCASSAKNRDGNTIYFGEGSWLTVV.

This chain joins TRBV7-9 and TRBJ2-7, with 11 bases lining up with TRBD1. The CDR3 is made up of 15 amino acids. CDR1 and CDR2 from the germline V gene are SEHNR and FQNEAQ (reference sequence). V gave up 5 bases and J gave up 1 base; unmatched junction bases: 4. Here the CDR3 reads CASSPRDRGSYEQYF. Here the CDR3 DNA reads TGTGCCAGCAGCCCCCGGGACAGGGGGTCCTACGAGCAGTACTTC.

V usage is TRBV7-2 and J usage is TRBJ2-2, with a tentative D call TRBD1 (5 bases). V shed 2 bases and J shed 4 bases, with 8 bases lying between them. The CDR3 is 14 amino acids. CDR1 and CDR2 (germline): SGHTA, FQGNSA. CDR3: CASSLRGSTGELFF. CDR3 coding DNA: TGTGCCAGCAGCTTAAGGGGTTCCACCGGGGAGCTGTTTTTT.

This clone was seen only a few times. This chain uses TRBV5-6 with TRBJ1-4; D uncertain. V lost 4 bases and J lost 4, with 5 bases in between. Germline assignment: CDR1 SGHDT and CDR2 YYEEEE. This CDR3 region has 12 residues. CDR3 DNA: TGTGCCAGCAGCCTTAGTAATGAAAAACTGTTTTTT. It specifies CASSLSNEKLFF.

CDR3 in amino acids: CASSLSQNSPLHF. The CDR3 region has the DNA TGTGCCAGCAGCTTGAGTCAGAATTCACCCCTCCACTTT. The genes are TRBV5-4 and TRBJ1-6; unclear D gene. V lost 1 base to trimming and J lost 7 bases, with 6 bases between them. Germline-derived CDR1 and CDR2 are SGHNT and YYREEE (reference sequence). The CDR3 is made up of 13 amino acids.

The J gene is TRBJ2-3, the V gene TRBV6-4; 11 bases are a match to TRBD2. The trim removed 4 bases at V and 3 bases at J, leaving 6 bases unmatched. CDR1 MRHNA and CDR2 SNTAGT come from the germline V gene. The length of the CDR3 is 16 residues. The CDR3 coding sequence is TGTGCCAGCAGTGTAAGAGTAGCGGGAGGGACAGATACGCAGTATTTT. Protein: CASSVRVAGGTDTQYF.

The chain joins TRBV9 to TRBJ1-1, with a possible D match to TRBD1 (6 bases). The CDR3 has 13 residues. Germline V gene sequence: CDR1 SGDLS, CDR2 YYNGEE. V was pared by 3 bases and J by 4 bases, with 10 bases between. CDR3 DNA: TGTGCCAGCAGCGGAACCAGGGGCACTGAAGCTTTCTTT. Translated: CASSGTRGTEAFF.

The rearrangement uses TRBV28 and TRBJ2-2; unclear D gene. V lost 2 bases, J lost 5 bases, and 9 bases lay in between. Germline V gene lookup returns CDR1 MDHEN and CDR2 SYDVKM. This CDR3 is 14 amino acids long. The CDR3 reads CASSLRQRTGELFF. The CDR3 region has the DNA TGTGCCAGCAGTTTACGGCAGAGAACCGGGGAGCTGTTTTTT.

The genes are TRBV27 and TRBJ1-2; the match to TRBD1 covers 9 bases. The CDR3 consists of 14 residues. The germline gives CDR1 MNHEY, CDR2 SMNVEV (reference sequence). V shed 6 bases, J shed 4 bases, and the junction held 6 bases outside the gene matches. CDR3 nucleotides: TGTGCCAGCAGGTTGACAGGGGGAACCTATGGCTACACCTTC. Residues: CASRLTGGTYGYTF.

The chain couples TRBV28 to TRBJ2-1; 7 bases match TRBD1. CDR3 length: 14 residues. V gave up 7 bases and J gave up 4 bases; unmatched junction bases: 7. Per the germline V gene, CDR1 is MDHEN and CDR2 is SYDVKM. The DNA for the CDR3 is TGTGCCAGCACCAGGGGACAGCTTTACAATGAGCAGTTCTTC. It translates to CASTRGQLYNEQFF.

The CDR3 is CASSLDDVSGDTQYF. DNA for the CDR3: TGTGCCAGCAGCTTGGATGATGTCTCAGGAGATACGCAGTATTTT. V is TRBV5-4 and J is TRBJ2-3; D unclear. The CDR3 contains 15 residues. Deletions cut 0 bases from V and 5 bases from J, with 13 bases between. CDR1 and CDR2 from the germline V gene are SGHNT and YYREEE (reference sequence).

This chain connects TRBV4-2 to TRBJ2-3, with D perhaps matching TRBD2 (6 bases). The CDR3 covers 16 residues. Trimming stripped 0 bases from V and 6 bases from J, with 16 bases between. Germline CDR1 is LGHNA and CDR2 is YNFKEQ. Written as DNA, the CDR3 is TGTGCCAGCAGCCAAGATTACGGAGGGCTTCAGGATACGCAGTATTTT. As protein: CASSQDYGGLQDTQYF.

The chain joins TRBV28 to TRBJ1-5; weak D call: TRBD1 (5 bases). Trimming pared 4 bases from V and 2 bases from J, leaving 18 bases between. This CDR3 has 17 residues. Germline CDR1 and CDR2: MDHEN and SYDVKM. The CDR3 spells CASSSFSRGLGNQPQHF. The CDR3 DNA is TGTGCCAGCAGTTCCTTCTCGAGGGGCCTAGGCAATCAGCCCCAGCATTTT.

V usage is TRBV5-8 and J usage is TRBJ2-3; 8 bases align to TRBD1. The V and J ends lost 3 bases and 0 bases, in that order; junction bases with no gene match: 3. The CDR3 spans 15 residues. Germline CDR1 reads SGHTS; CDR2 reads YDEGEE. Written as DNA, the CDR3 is TGTGCCAGCAGCTCCTGGACAGGGAGCACAGATACGCAGTATTTT. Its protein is CASSSWTGSTDTQYF.

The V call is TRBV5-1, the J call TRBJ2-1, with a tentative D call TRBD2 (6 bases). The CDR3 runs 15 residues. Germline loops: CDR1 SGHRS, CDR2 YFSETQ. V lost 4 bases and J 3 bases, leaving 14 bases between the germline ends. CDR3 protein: CASSRWGDDYNEQFF. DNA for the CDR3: TGCGCCAGCAGCCGTTGGGGGGATGACTACAATGAGCAGTTCTTC. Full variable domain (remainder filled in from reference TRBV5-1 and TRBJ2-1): KAGVTQTPRYLIKTRGQQVTLSCSPISGHRSVSWYQQTPGQGLQFLFEYFSETQRNKGNFPGRFSGRQFSNSRSEMNVSTLELGDSALYLCASSRWGDDYNEQFFGPGTRLTVL.

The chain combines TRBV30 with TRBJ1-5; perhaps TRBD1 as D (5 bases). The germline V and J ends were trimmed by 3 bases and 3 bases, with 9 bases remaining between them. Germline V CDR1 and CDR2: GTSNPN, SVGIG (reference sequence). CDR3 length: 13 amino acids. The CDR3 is CAWRKGNNQPQHF. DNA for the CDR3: TGTGCCTGGAGGAAGGGGAACAATCAGCCCCAGCATTTT.

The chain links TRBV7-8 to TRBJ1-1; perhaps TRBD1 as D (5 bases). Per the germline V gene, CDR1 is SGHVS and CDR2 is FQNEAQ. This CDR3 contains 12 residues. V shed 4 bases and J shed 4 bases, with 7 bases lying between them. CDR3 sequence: CASSSGSTEAFF. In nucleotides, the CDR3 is TGTGCCAGCAGCTCAGGGTCCACTGAAGCTTTCTTT. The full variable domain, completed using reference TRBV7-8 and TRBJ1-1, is GAGVSQSPRYKVAKRGQDVALRCDPISGHVSLFWYQQALGQGPEFLTYFQNEAQLDKSGLPSDRFFAERPEGSVSTLKIQRTQQEDSAVYLCASSSGSTEAFFGQGTRLTVV.

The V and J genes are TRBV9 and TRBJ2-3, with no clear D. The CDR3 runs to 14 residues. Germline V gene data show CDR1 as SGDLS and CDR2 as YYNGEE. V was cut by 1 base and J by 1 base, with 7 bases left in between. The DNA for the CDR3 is TGTGCCAGCAGCGTAAGCGTCGGCACAGATACGCAGTATTTT. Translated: CASSVSVGTDTQYF.

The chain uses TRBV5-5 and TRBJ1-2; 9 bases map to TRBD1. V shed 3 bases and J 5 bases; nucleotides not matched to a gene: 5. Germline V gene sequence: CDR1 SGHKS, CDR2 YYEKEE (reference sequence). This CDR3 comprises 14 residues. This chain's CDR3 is CASSWGQGRYGYTF. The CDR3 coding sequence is TGTGCCAGCAGCTGGGGACAGGGACGTTATGGCTACACCTTC. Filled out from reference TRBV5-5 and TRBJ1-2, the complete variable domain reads DAGVTQSPTHLIKTRGQQVTLRCSPISGHKSVSWYQQVLGQGPQFIFQYYEKEERGRGNFPDRFSARQFPNYSSELNVNALLLGDSALYLCASSWGQGRYGYTFGSGTRLTVV.

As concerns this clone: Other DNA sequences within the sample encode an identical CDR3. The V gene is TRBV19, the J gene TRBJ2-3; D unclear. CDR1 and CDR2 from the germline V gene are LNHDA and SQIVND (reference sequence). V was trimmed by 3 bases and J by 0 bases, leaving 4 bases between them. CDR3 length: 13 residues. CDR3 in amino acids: CASSIPSTDTQYF. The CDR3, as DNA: TGTGCCAGTAGTATTCCGAGCACAGATACGCAGTATTTT.

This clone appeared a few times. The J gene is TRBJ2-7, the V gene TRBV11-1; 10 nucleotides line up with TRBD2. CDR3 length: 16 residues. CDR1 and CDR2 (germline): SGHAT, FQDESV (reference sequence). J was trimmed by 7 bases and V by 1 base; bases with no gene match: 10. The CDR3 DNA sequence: TGTGCCAGCAGCTTAGACAGGCTAGCGGGAGTCGATGAGCAGTACTTC. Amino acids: CASSLDRLAGVDEQYF.

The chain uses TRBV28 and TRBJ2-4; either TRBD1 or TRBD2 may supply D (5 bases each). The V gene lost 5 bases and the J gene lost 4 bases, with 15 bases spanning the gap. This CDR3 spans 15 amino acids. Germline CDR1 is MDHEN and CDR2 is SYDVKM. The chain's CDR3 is CASSPPPREKNIQYF. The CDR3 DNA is TGTGCCAGCAGTCCCCCGCCCAGGGAGAAAAACATTCAGTACTTC.

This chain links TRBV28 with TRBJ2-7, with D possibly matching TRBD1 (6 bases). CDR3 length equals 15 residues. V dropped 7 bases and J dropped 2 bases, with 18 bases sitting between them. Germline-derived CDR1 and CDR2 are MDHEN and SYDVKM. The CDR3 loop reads CASTLRKAGAYEQYF. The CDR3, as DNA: TGTGCCAGCACCTTACGCAAGGCAGGGGCCTACGAGCAGTACTTC.

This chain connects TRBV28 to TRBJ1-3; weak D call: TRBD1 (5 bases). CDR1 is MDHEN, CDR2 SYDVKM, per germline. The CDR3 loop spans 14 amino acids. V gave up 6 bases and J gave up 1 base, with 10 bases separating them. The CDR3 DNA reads TGTGCCAGCAGGCTGCAGGGATCTGGAAACACCATATATTTT. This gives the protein CASRLQGSGNTIYF.

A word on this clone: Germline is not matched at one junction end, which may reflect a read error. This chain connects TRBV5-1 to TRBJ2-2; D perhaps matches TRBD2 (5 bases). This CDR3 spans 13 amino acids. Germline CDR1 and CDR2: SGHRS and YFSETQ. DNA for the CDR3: TGCGCCAGCCCCTTCGTAGAGGGCCGGGGAGCTGTTTTT. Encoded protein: CASPFVEGRGAVF.